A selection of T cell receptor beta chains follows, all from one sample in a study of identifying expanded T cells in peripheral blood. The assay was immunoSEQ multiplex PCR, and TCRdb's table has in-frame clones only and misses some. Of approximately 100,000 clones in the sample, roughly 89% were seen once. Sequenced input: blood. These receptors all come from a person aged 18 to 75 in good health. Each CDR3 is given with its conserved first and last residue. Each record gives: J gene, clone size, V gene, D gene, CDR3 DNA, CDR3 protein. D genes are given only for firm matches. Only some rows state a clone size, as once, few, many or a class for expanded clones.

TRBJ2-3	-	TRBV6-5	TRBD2	TGTGCCAGCAGTTCTGGACTAGCGGGGGGCCAGGATACGCAGTATTTT	CASSSGLAGGQDTQYF
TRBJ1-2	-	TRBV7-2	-	TGTGCCAGCAGCTTTGACACGTGGCCCTTATATGGCTACACCTTC	CASSFDTWPLYGYTF
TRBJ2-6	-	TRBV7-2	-	TGTGCCAGCAGTGTTGGAGGTGGGGCCAACGTCCTGACTTTC	CASSVGGGANVLTF
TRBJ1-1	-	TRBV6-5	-	TGTGCCAGCAATTATTTAGGACGGAACACTGAAGCTTTCTTT	CASNYLGRNTEAFF
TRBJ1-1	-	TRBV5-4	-	TGTGCCAGCAGCCAGGAACAGGAGACGAACACTGAAGCTTTCTTT	CASSQEQETNTEAFF
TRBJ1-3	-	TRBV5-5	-	TGTGCCAGCAGCTTGGCTCGGACTTCTGGAAACACCATATATTTT	CASSLARTSGNTIYF
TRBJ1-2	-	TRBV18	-	TGTGCCAGCTCACCCACGGTTGGGGACTATGGCTACACCTTC	CASSPTVGDYGYTF
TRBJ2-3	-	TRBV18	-	TGTGCCAGCTCAGATATAGTCTCCGATACGCAGTATTTT	CASSDIVSDTQYF
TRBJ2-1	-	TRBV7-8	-	TGTGCCAGCAGCTTACCAGGGAATAAGGACAATGAGCAGTTCTTC	CASSLPGNKDNEQFF
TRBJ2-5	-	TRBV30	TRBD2	TGTGCCTGGAATGGGGCGGGGGGGCGCCGCGTTCAGACCCAGTACTTC	CAWNGAGGRRVQTQYF
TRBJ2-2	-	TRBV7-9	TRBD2	TGTGCCAGCAGCCCCCCGGGACTAGCGGGGGTGTACACCGGGGAGCTGTTTTTT	CASSPPGLAGVYTGELFF
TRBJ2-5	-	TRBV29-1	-	TGCAGCGTTTATCGAGGGGGGCAAGAGACCCAGTACTTC	CSVYRGGQETQYF
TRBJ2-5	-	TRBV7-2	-	TGTGCCAGCAGCTTGGAATACCTGACCCAGTACTTC	CASSLEYLTQYF
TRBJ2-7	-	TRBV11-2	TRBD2	TGTGCCAGCAGCTTAGACAGCGGGAACCGCTACGAGCAGTACTTC	CASSLDSGNRYEQYF
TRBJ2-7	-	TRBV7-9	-	TGTGCCAGCAGCCCCGCCGGGACTTTGGTCGTTTCCTTC	CASSPAGTLVVSF
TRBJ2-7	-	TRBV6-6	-	TGTGCCACAAACCAACCAGGGTTTTACGAGCAGTACTTC	CATNQPGFYEQYF
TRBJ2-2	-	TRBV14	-	TGTGCCAGCAGCCCGACGATCAGGGTGGGGACCGGGGAGCTGTTTTTT	CASSPTIRVGTGELFF
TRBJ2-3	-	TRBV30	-	TGTGCCTCAGCACTAGGGCTTACAGCAGATACGCAGTATTTT	CASALGLTADTQYF
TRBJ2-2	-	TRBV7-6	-	TGTGCCAGCAGCTTCAGTCGGAACACCGGGGAGCTGTTTTTT	CASSFSRNTGELFF
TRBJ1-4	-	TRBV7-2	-	TGTGCCAGCAGCTTAGGGGCCGGGGGTGAAAAACTGTTTTTT	CASSLGAGGEKLFF
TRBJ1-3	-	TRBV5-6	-	TGTGCCAGCAGCTGGGGGGGCCCCAGCTCTGGAAACACCATATATTTT	CASSWGGPSSGNTIYF
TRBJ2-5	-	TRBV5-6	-	TGTGCCAGCAGCTTGAGGAACGGGGGCCAAGAGACCCAGTACTTC	CASSLRNGGQETQYF
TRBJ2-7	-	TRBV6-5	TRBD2	TGTGCCAGCAGTTACGACAGGACTAGCGGCTACGAGCAGTACTTC	CASSYDRTSGYEQYF
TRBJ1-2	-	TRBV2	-	TGTGCCAGCAGTGATATAAGCAGGGGCGCGGGGGGCTACACCTTC	CASSDISRGAGGYTF
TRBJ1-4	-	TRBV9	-	TGTGCCAGCAGCGAGGCCCCCGGGGAAAAACTGTTTTTT	CASSEAPGEKLFF
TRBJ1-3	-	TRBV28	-	TGTGCCAGCAGTTTGGCGGTTCACTCTGGAAACACCATATATTTT	CASSLAVHSGNTIYF
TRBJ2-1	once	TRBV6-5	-	TGTGCCAGCAGGCCCCCGGCCGGTGAGCAGTTCTTC	CASRPPAGEQFF
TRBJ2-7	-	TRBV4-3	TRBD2	TGCGCCAGCAGCCAAGGTCCGGGGGGGACCTACGAGCAGTACTTC	CASSQGPGGTYEQYF
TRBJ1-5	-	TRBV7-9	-	TGTGCCAGCAGCTTAACCTGGGGGGGCAATCAGCCCCAGCATTTT	CASSLTWGGNQPQHF
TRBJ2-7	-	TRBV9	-	TGTGCCAGCAGCGGCGGATATGGGGGAACCTACGAGCAGTACTTC	CASSGGYGGTYEQYF
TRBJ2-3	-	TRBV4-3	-	TGCGCCAGCAGCCAAGCTCAGTTTGGATCCACAGATACGCAGTATTTT	CASSQAQFGSTDTQYF
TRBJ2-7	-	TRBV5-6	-	TGTGCCAGCAGCTTGTTCGGTCCTTCCAGAAAGGGGGGCGAGCAGTACTTC	CASSLFGPSRKGGEQYF
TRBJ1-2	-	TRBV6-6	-	TGTGCCAGCAGTTACAGGGTTGAGGACTATGGCTACACCTTC	CASSYRVEDYGYTF
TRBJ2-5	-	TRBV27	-	TGTGCCAGCAGTCCCCTACGAGGAGGGGGAACGACGGTGGGGACCCAGTACTTC	CASSPLRGGGTTVGTQYF
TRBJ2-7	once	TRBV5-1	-	TGCGCCAGCAGCGGAACGGTGGCGGGGAGGTCCTACGAGCAGTACTTC	CASSGTVAGRSYEQYF
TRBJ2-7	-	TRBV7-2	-	TGTGCCAGCAGCCAGCGACAAGAAGGAGAGCAGTACTTC	CASSQRQEGEQYF
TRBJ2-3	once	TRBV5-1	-	TGCGCCAGCAGCTATGGGCCCGACGGGAATACGCAGTATTTT	CASSYGPDGNTQYF
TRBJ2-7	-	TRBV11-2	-	TGTGCCAGCAGCTTAAAATGGACGGACTACGAGCAGTACTTC	CASSLKWTDYEQYF
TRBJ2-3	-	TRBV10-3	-	TGTGCCATCAGTGAGTCGCCTTCAGATACGCAGTATTTT	CAISESPSDTQYF
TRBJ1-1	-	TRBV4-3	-	TGCGCCAGCAGCCAAGAAGGGCTCCCTACGGGGACTGAAGCTTTCTTT	CASSQEGLPTGTEAFF
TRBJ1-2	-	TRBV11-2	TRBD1	TGTGCCAGCAGCTTAATGGGACAGGGAAAATATGGCTACACCTTC	CASSLMGQGKYGYTF
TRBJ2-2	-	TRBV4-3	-	TGCGCCAGCAGCCAAGATAATTTAGGCGTTAGCACCGGGGAGCTGTTTTTT	CASSQDNLGVSTGELFF
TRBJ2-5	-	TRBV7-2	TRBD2	TGTGCCAGCAGCTTACAGCGAACTAGCGGGGGGGAGACACAGTACTTC	CASSLQRTSGGETQYF
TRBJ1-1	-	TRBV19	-	TGTGCCAGCACGGGACTGCTAGCCATGAACACTGAAGCTTTCTTT	CASTGLLAMNTEAFF
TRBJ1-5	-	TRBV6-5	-	TGTGCCAGCAGTCGGGACCGAAACAGGAGGGAGCCCCAGCATTTT	CASSRDRNRREPQHF
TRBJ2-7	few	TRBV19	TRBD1	TGTGCCAGTAAGGACAGGGCCTCCGTCGAGCAGTACTTC	CASKDRASVEQYF
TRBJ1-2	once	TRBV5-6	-	TGTGCCAGCAGCGAAAACGGGGGGTCCCACTATGGCTACACCTTC	CASSENGGSHYGYTF
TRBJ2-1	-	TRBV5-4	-	TGTGCCAGCAGCTTGGGGGACGGAGAGCAGTTCTTC	CASSLGDGEQFF
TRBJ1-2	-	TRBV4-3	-	TGCGCCAGCAGCCAAGACCGACAGGAGGGGTATGGCTACACCTTC	CASSQDRQEGYGYTF
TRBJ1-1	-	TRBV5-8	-	TGTGCCAGCAGCCCCCGGGGGACTGAAGCTTTCTTT	CASSPRGTEAFF
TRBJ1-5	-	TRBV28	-	TGTGCCAGCACCCTAGGGGGGTTGACCCAGCATTTT	CASTLGGLTQHF
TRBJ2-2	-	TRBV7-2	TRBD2	TGTGCCAGCAGCTTAGGGGCTAGCGGGGGCCGCACCGGGGAGCTGTTTTTT	CASSLGASGGRTGELFF